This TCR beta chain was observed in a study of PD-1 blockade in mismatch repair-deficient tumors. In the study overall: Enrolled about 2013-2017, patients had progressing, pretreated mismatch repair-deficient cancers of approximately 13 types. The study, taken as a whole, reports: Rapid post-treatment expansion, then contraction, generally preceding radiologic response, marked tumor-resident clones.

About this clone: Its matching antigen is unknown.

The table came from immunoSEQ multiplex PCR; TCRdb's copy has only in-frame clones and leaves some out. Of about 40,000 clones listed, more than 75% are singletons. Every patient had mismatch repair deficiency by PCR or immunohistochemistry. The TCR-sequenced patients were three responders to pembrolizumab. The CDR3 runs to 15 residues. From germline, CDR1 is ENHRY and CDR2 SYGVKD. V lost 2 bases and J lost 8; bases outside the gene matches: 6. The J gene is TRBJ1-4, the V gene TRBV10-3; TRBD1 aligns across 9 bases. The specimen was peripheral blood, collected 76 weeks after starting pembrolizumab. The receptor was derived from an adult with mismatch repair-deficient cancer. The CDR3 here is CAISEPGQGDEKLFF. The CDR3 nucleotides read TGTGCCATCAGTGAGCCGGGACAGGGTGACGAAAAACTGTTTTTT.